These 4 T cell receptor beta chains originate from one sample sequenced in a study of T cell responses to AZD1222 COVID-19 vaccine. This table comes from immunoSEQ multiplex PCR, and its TCRdb copy is limited to in-frame clones, with some not included. The profile shows more than 100,000 clones, around 90% of them singletons. The input for sequencing was peripheral blood, taken on day 0 of AZD1222 vaccination. The receptors originated from an adult in good health.

The chain joins TRBV19 to TRBJ1-2, with 8 bases aligning to TRBD1. V lost 3 bases to trimming and J lost 5 bases; unmatched junction nucleotides: 14. The germline gives CDR1 LNHDA, CDR2 SQIVND (reference sequence). CDR3 length: 17 amino acids. CDR3 DNA: TGTGCCAGTAGTATCAGGCAGGGGGCGAGCGAGTCGTATGGCTACACCTTC. This gives the protein CASSIRQGASESYGYTF.

The genes are TRBV7-2 and TRBJ2-5, with 8 bases fitting TRBD2. This CDR3 contains 15 residues. Germline CDR1 and CDR2: SGHTA and FQGNSA. Trimming took 3 bases from V and 5 from J; bases not matched to a gene: 8. This chain's CDR3 is CASSFPAGARETQYF. CDR3 DNA sequence: TGTGCCAGCAGCTTCCCAGCGGGAGCACGGGAGACCCAGTACTTC.

This sequence joins TRBV10-1 and TRBJ1-1; D gene unclear. CDR1 WNHNN and CDR2 SYGVQD come from the germline V gene (reference sequence). The V gene lost 0 bases and the J gene lost 5 bases, with 7 bases spanning the gap. The CDR3 has 13 residues. The CDR3 DNA follows: TGCGCCAGCAGTGAGTCCGGGAGAACTGAAGCTTTCTTT. It encodes CASSESGRTEAFF.

This chain uses TRBV12-5 with TRBJ2-7, with TRBD2 matching over 11 bases. The V and J ends lost 3 bases and 3 bases, in that order; junction bases with no gene match: 13. Looked up from germline, CDR1 is LGHNT and CDR2 is FRNRAP. There are 18 residues in the CDR3. The CDR3 is CASGFSPLPGLAVYEQYF. The CDR3 DNA is TGTGCTAGTGGTTTCTCCCCCCTACCGGGACTAGCGGTCTACGAGCAGTACTTC.